The TCR beta chain under discussion was sequenced for a study of T cells in Graves' hyperthyroidism and ophthalmopathy. An absence of ophthalmopathy progression within 18 months meant stable Graves' hyperthyroidism. Hyperthyroidism, newly diagnosed and lasting under 2 months, affected patients aged 18 to 65. Amplification of TCR beta CDR3 regions was performed using RNA transcripts as template. The HTBI primer set served for first-round RT-PCR of the TCR CDR3. TCRdb reprocessed the multiplex PCR reads with MiXCR, giving one entry per CDR3 protein. The table has approximately 740,000 distinct CDR3 sequences, 14% seen once. Germline CDR1 and CDR2: SEHNR and FQNEAQ (reference sequence). Trimming stripped 7 bases from V and 0 bases from J, with 12 bases between. The CDR3 is 14 amino acids. Study-wide points: Through a model of 13 V-J features, ophthalmopathy was separated from stable hyperthyroidism.

This clonotype was recorded a few times. Its antigen remains unknown. The receptor comes from a woman between 18 and 30 years old with Graves' hyperthyroidism. The rearrangement uses TRBV7-9 and TRBJ1-1; D may be TRBD1 (6 bases). Sequencing was done on a sample of blood. DNA of the CDR3: TGTGCCAGCACAGGGGCTGCGGTGAACACTGAAGCTTTCTTT. Its translation: CASTGAAVNTEAFF.